This TCR beta chain was identified during a study of blood T cell repertoires in COVID-19. Whole-study context: The analysed material was cDNA or gDNA that came from T cells, B-cell-depleted T cells, or PBMCs.

Using immunoSEQ multiplex PCR, the repertoire was profiled, and TCRdb retains in-frame clones only, with some absent. The sample shows some 300,000 clones, roughly nine tenths of them seen only once. The age range of participants was roughly 18 to 90 years, with residence in about two dozen US areas. CDR1 is LGHDT and CDR2 is YNNKEL in the germline V gene (reference sequence). Germline trimming cut 4 bases from V and 4 bases from J; bases unmatched to any gene: 9. The CDR3 loop spans 15 amino acids. The sample taken for sequencing was PBMCs or T cells enriched from blood (not recorded which). V usage is TRBV3-1 (or the pseudogene TRBV3-2) and J usage is TRBJ2-7; TRBD1 matches 8 bases. The clonotype was recovered from a woman aged 45-59 years who had been exposed to COVID-19. The CDR3 is CASSLTGTGFYEQYF. The CDR3 region has the DNA TGTGCCAGCAGCCTCACTGGGACAGGTTTTTACGAGCAGTACTTC.